A selection of T cell receptor beta chains follows, all from one sample in a study of T cell changes during pregnancy in multiple sclerosis. The table came from immunoSEQ multiplex PCR; TCRdb's copy has only in-frame clones and leaves some out. The data show 80,000 to 100,000 clones, roughly 91% seen once. This specimen was peripheral blood, taken after pregnancy. These receptor sequences come from a female donor in good health, enrolled as a control in a pregnancy study. Both conserved end residues are part of each CDR3. The D gene is left open where the match is weak. Clone size is stated in some rows and not others, as once, few, many or a class when expanded.

>-|TRBV11-2|TRBD2|TRBJ2-2
TGTGCCAGCAGCTTAGAGGCGGGGGGGAACACCGGGGAGCTGTTTTTT
CASSLEAGGNTGELFF
>-|TRBV29-1|-|TRBJ1-1
TGCAGCGTTGAAAGGTACCCGGGGAGGGAAGTAGAAGCTTTCTTT
CSVERYPGREVEAFF
>-|TRBV5-1|TRBD2|TRBJ2-7
TGCGCCAGCAGCCCGAGACAGACTAGCCGGAAAGGGGCCTACGAGCAGTACTTC
CASSPRQTSRKGAYEQYF
>-|TRBV6-6|-|TRBJ1-1
TGTGCCAGCAGTTACTCCGGGAAAGGCACTGAAGCTTTCTTT
CASSYSGKGTEAFF
>-|TRBV11-2|TRBD1|TRBJ2-2
TGTGCCAGCAGCTTACCGGGACAGGTCAACACCGGGGAGCTGTTTTTT
CASSLPGQVNTGELFF
>-|TRBV12-5|-|TRBJ2-7
TGTGCTAGTGGTTTGGAGGCAGGGTACGAGCAGTACTTC
CASGLEAGYEQYF
>once|TRBV5-1|-|TRBJ2-5
TGCGCCAGCAGCTTGGGACAGCTCGGGGAGACCCAGTACTTC
CASSLGQLGETQYF
>-|TRBV5-4|TRBD2|TRBJ2-7
TGTGCCAGCAGCAGCGGGGGGGGACATCTCTACGAGCAGTACTTC
CASSSGGGHLYEQYF
>-|TRBV2|-|TRBJ1-5
TGTGCCAGCAGTTACAGGGTAGGAAATCAGCCCCAGCATTTT
CASSYRVGNQPQHF
>-|TRBV5-6|TRBD1|TRBJ1-5
TGTGCCAGCAGCTCCTTACAGGGGCAGCCCCAGCATTTT
CASSSLQGQPQHF
>-|TRBV7-9|TRBD1|TRBJ2-3
TGTGCCAGCAGCTTAGACCGACAGGGAATTCACACAGATACGCAGTATTTT
CASSLDRQGIHTDTQYF
>-|TRBV10-3|-|TRBJ2-7
TGTGCCACCAAAGGCACAGCCTACGAGCAGTACTTC
CATKGTAYEQYF
>-|TRBV9|TRBD2|TRBJ2-1
TGTGCCAGCAGCCCAGGGGGGACTAGCAGCAATGAGCAGTTCTTC
CASSPGGTSSNEQFF
>-|TRBV6-6|TRBD2|TRBJ2-3
TGTGCCAGCAGTTTAGCGGGGGGTGGGGATACGCAGTATTTT
CASSLAGGGDTQYF
>-|TRBV2|-|TRBJ1-1
TGTGCCAGCATAGCCGAAATGAACACTGAAGCTTTCTTT
CASIAEMNTEAFF
>-|TRBV7-9|TRBD1|TRBJ1-6
TGTGCCAGCAGCTTAGCGGGGGGACAGGGGGCTTTAGGTTCACCCCTCCACTTT
CASSLAGGQGALGSPLHF
>-|TRBV7-6|TRBD2|TRBJ2-7
TGTGCCAGCAGCACGGGACTAGCGTTCTACGAGCAGTACTTC
CASSTGLAFYEQYF
>-|TRBV7-2|-|TRBJ2-5
TGTGCCAGCAGCTTATCGAGTCTGTACCAAGAGACCCAGTACTTC
CASSLSSLYQETQYF
>-|TRBV2|TRBD1|TRBJ1-1
TGTGCCAGCAGTAGAACCTACGACAGGGACCAAGCTTTCTTT
CASSRTYDRDQAFF
>-|TRBV7-9|TRBD2|TRBJ2-1
TGTGCCAGCTTCGGGGCGGGGGGGCGCCATGAGCAGTTCTTC
CASFGAGGRHEQFF
>once|TRBV29-1|-|TRBJ1-3
TGCAGCGTCAGGTCTCTCTCTGGAAACACCATATATTTT
CSVRSLSGNTIYF
>-|TRBV4-2|TRBD1|TRBJ1-5
TGTGCCAGCAGCCAGGACAGGGATTGGAATCAGCCCCAGCATTTT
CASSQDRDWNQPQHF
>-|TRBV7-3|-|TRBJ2-1
TGTGCCAGCAGCTCGAGGGCAGGGGGGAATGAGCAGTTCTTC
CASSSRAGGNEQFF
>-|TRBV7-9|TRBD2|TRBJ2-3
TGTGCCAGCAGCTTCATTCCCGGGACTAGCGGGGGGACAGATACGCAGTATTTT
CASSFIPGTSGGTDTQYF
>once|TRBV7-9|TRBD2|TRBJ2-7
TGTGCCAGCAGCTTAGCGCAAGGACTAGCGGCCTACGAGCAGTACTTC
CASSLAQGLAAYEQYF
>-|TRBV7-2|TRBD2|TRBJ2-3
TGTGCCAGCAGCTTCCGGGGGGGGCGAGGCACAGATACGCAGTATTTT
CASSFRGGRGTDTQYF
>-|TRBV27|-|TRBJ1-2
TGTGCCAGCAGACTCCAGGCAGTCCCTGATGGCTACACCTTC
CASRLQAVPDGYTF
>few|TRBV6-5|-|TRBJ1-2
TGTGCCAGCAGCTTAGACAGCTATGGCTACACCTTC
CASSLDSYGYTF
>-|TRBV4-3|-|TRBJ2-7
TGCGCCAGCAGCCAAGTGGCACAGGGTACCTACGAGCAGTACTTC
CASSQVAQGTYEQYF
>-|TRBV5-1|-|TRBJ1-1
TGCGCCAGCAGTGGGGGGGGGCTACCTTTGAACACTGAAGCTTTCTTT
CASSGGGLPLNTEAFF
>-|TRBV6-5|TRBD1|TRBJ2-7
TGTGCCAGCAGTGGTCGGACAGGGAACTACGAGCAGTACTTC
CASSGRTGNYEQYF
>-|TRBV10-3|TRBD1|TRBJ1-2
TGTGCCACCACTGGGACAGGGGGCGCTTTTGGCACCTTC
CATTGTGGAFGTF
>-|TRBV19|-|TRBJ1-1
TGTGCCAGTAGTAACTTTGACACTGAAGCTTTCTTT
CASSNFDTEAFF
>-|TRBV7-3|TRBD1|TRBJ1-2
TGTGCCAGCAGCACCGGACAGGGTAACGGCTACACCTTC
CASSTGQGNGYTF
>-|TRBV9|-|TRBJ1-2
TGTGCCAGCAGCATGGAAGGGGCTGTCTATGGCTACACCTTC
CASSMEGAVYGYTF
>-|TRBV11-1|-|TRBJ2-3
TGTGCCAGCAGCTTAGGTAGGGGCGAGGGGGCGCAGTATTTT
CASSLGRGEGAQYF
>-|TRBV5-6|-|TRBJ1-3
TGTGCCAGCAGCTTGAGGCCTCGACACTCTGGAAACACCATATATTTT
CASSLRPRHSGNTIYF
>-|TRBV9|TRBD1|TRBJ2-1
TGTGCCAGCAGCGGGTGGGACAGGGGCAATGAGCAGTTCTTC
CASSGWDRGNEQFF
>-|TRBV7-3|-|TRBJ2-5
TGTGCCAGCAGCTTACGAGGGGGATTCCAAGAGACCCAGTACTTC
CASSLRGGFQETQYF
>-|TRBV7-8|-|TRBJ2-2
TGTGCCAGCAGCTTCCGGGACTCAAACACCGGGGAGCTGTTTTTT
CASSFRDSNTGELFF
>once|TRBV6-5|-|TRBJ1-2
TGTGCCAGCAGTTACTCTGCAGGGAAGGCTTACTATGGCTACACCTTC
CASSYSAGKAYYGYTF
>-|TRBV27|-|TRBJ1-1
TGTGCCAGCAGTCTCTCGGGAGGAATGAACACTGAAGCTTTCTTT
CASSLSGGMNTEAFF
>once|TRBV6-5|-|TRBJ2-1
TGTGCCAGCAGTTACGGAGTCTGGAACAATGAGCAGTTCTTC
CASSYGVWNNEQFF
>-|TRBV6-5|TRBD2|TRBJ2-3
TGTGCCTGTCTGGGGGGGACAGATACGCAGTATTTT
CACLGGTDTQYF
>-|TRBV7-6|TRBD2|TRBJ2-5
TGTGCCAGCAGCTTAGGGGGGGGTCGGGAGACCCAGTACTTC
CASSLGGGRETQYF